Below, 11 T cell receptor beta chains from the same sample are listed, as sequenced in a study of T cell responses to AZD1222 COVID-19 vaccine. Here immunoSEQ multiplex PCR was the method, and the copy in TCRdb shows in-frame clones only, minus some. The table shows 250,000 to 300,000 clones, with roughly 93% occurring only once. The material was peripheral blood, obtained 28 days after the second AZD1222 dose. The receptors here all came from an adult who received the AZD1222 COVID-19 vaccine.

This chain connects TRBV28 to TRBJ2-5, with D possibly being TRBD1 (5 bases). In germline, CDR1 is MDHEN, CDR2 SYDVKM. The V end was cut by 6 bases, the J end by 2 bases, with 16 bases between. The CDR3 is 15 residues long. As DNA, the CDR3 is TGTGCCAGCAGCTCCCCCCCAGGGTCGCAAGAGACCCAGTACTTC. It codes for CASSSPPGSQETQYF. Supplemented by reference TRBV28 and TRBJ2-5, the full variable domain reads DVKVTQSSRYLVKRTGEKVFLECVQDMDHENMFWYRQDPGLGLRLIYFSYDVKMKEKGDIPEGYSVSREKKERFSLILESASTNQTSMYLCASSSPPGSQETQYFGPGTRLLVL.

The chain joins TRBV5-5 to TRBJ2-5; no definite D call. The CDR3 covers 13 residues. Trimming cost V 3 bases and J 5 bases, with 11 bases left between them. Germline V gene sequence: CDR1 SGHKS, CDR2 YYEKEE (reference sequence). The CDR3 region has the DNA TGTGCCAGCAGCTGGGCGGATAGCGAGACCCAGTACTTC. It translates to CASSWADSETQYF.

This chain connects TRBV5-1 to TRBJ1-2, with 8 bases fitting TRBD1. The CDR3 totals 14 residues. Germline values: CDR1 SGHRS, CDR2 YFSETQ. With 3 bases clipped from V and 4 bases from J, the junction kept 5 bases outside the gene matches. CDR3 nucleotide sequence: TGCGCCAGCAGCTCACCGGGACAGGTCTATGGCTACACCTTC. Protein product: CASSSPGQVYGYTF. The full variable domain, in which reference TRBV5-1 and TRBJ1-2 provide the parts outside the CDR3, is KAGVTQTPRYLIKTRGQQVTLSCSPISGHRSVSWYQQTPGQGLQFLFEYFSETQRNKGNFPGRFSGRQFSNSRSEMNVSTLELGDSALYLCASSSPGQVYGYTFGSGTRLTVV.

The CDR3 nucleotides are TGTGCCAGCAGCCAAGTCCCAGACAGACTTGAAGCTTTCTTT. Protein sequence: CASSQVPDRLEAFF. The chain links TRBV3-1 (or the pseudogene TRBV3-2) to TRBJ1-1, with D maybe TRBD1 (5 bases). Germline lookup yields CDR1 LGHDT and CDR2 YNNKEL (reference sequence). The CDR3 contains 14 residues. V lost 1 base, J lost 7 bases, and 13 bases lay in between.

DNA of the CDR3: TGTGCCAGCAGCCCGAAGGGGCTAACTAATGAAAAACTGTTTTTT. This translates into CASSPKGLTNEKLFF. The V and J genes are TRBV3-1 (or the pseudogene TRBV3-2) and TRBJ1-4, with D tentatively TRBD1 (5 bases). Per germline, CDR1 LGHDT and CDR2 YNNKEL (reference sequence). V was clipped by 4 bases and J by 1 base, with 10 bases between them. The CDR3 loop spans 15 amino acids.

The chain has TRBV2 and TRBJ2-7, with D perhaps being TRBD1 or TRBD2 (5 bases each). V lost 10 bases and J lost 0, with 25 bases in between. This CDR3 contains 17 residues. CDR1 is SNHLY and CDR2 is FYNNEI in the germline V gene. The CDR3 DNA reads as TGTGCCATAGCTTCCGGGAAAGCTTACAGGAGCTCCTACGAGCAGTACTTC. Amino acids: CAIASGKAYRSSYEQYF.

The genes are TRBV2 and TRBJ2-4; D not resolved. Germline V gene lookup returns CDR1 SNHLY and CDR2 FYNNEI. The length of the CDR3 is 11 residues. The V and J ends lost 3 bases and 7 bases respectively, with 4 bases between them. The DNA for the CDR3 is TGTGCCAGCAGTGAGGATAACATTCAGTACTTC. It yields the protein CASSEDNIQYF.

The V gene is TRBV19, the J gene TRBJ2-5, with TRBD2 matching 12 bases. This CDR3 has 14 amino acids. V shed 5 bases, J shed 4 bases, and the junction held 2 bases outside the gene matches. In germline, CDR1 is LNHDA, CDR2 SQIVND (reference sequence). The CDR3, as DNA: TGTGCCAGTAGTCTAGCGGGGGGGCTAGAGACCCAGTACTTC. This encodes CASSLAGGLETQYF.

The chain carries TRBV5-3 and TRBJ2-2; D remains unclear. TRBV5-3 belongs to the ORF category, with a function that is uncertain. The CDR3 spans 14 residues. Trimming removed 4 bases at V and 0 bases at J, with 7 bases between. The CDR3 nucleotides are TGTGCCAGAAGCAACCGCACGAACACCGGGGAGCTGTTTTTT. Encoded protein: CARSNRTNTGELFF.

DNA for the CDR3: TGCGCCAGCAGCTCTTGGATGGGTACAGCGGGGGGGATCGGTACGCAGTATTTT. Amino acid sequence: CASSSWMGTAGGIGTQYF. This chain links TRBV5-1 with TRBJ2-3, with 10 bases identical to TRBD2. The CDR3 totals 18 residues. From germline, CDR1 is SGHRS and CDR2 YFSETQ. With V trimmed by 3 bases and J by 8 bases, 18 bases remained unmatched.

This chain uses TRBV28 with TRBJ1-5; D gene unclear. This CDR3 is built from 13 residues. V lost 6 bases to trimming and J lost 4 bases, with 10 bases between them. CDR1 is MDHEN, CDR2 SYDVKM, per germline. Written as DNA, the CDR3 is TGTGCCAGCAGGGCCCCCATTAATCAGCCCCAGCATTTT. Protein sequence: CASRAPINQPQHF.